This T cell receptor (beta chain) was sequenced in a study of T cells after yellow fever vaccination. CDR1 and CDR2 (germline): DFQATT, SNEGSKA (reference sequence). The CDR3 consists of 10 residues. V was pared by 3 bases and J by 10 bases, with 7 bases between. TCRdb ran MiXCR on the 5' RACE reads and lists one entry per CDR3 protein. Counted here are 600,000 to 750,000 distinct CDR3 sequences, about 12% occurring once; the ten biggest clones make up under 15%. The genes are TRBV20-1 and TRBJ2-1, with D perhaps TRBD1 or TRBD2 (5 bases each). Specimen: PBMCs, collected on the day of the yellow fever booster vaccination. This receptor was obtained from a man aged 30 to 39 who received the YFV17D yellow fever vaccine. The CDR3 spells CSARGEEQFF. The CDR3 nucleotides are TGCAGTGCTAGGGGGGAGGAGCAGTTCTTC.